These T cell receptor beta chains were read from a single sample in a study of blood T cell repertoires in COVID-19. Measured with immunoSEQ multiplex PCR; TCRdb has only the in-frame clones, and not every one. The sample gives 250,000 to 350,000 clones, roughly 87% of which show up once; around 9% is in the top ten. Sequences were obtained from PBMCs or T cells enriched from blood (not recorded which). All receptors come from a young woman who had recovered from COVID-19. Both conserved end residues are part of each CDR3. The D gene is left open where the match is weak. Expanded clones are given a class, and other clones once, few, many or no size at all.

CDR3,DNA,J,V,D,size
CASSPGQAGQPQHF,TGTGCCAGCAGCCCCGGACAGGCGGGTCAGCCCCAGCATTTT,TRBJ1-5,TRBV5-5,TRBD1,.
CASIRLAGPNEQFF,TGTGCCAGCATCCGACTAGCGGGACCAAATGAGCAGTTCTTC,TRBJ2-1,TRBV27,TRBD2,.
CASSLGAGGSYNEQFF,TGTGCCAGCAGCTTGGGGGCAGGGGGCTCCTACAATGAGCAGTTCTTC,TRBJ2-1,TRBV5-5,TRBD1,.
CASSIDRTRREQFF,TGTGCCAGTAGTATAGATCGGACTCGTAGGGAGCAGTTCTTC,TRBJ2-1,TRBV19,.,.
CASSLNHRVDTGELFF,TGTGCCAGCAGCCTGAACCACAGGGTCGACACCGGGGAGCTGTTTTTT,TRBJ2-2,TRBV5-4,.,.
CASSPTGVGNTIYF,TGCGCCAGCAGCCCGACAGGGGTTGGAAACACCATATATTTT,TRBJ1-3,TRBV4-3,TRBD1,.
CASRGRAQETQYF,TGTGCCAGCAGGGGGAGGGCTCAAGAGACCCAGTACTTC,TRBJ2-5,TRBV7-2,TRBD2,.
CASSLAPGQGDDEQFF,TGTGCCAGCAGCTTGGCCCCCGGACAGGGGGACGATGAGCAGTTCTTC,TRBJ2-1,TRBV5-4,TRBD1,.
CASSLSQGYSYEQYF,TGTGCCAGCAGTTTATCGCAGGGATACTCCTACGAGCAGTACTTC,TRBJ2-7,TRBV28,.,.
CASSLKGGSTEAFF,TGTGCCAGCAGCTTAAAGGGTGGGAGCACTGAAGCTTTCTTT,TRBJ1-1,TRBV7-3,.,.
CASSSREDTFEAFF,TGTGCCAGCAGCTCTCGAGAGGACACCTTTGAAGCTTTCTTT,TRBJ1-1,TRBV7-4,.,.
CASSHRQIIGNTEAFF,TGTGCCAGTAGTCACCGACAGATAATAGGGAACACTGAAGCTTTCTTT,TRBJ1-1,TRBV19,.,.
CASITENTEAFF,TGTGCCAGCATAACTGAGAACACTGAAGCTTTCTTT,TRBJ1-1,TRBV28,.,.
CASSLSTGTEAFF,TGTGCCAGCAGCCTTTCAACCGGCACTGAAGCTTTCTTT,TRBJ1-1,TRBV7-2,.,.
CASSLGSGINSPLHF,TGCGCCAGCAGCTTGGGCTCGGGGATTAATTCACCCCTCCACTTT,TRBJ1-6,TRBV5-1,.,.
CASSLDLAPNTQYF,TGTGCCAGCAGCTTAGACCTAGCTCCCAATACGCAGTATTTT,TRBJ2-3,TRBV7-8,.,once
CASSSPPAGVNEQFF,TGTGCCAGCAGCTCGCCCCCAGCGGGAGTCAATGAGCAGTTCTTC,TRBJ2-1,TRBV7-9,TRBD2,few
CASSQEEGDIHEQYF,TGCGCCAGCAGCCAAGAGGAAGGGGATATTCACGAGCAGTACTTC,TRBJ2-7,TRBV4-3,.,.
CASSRAAISNQPQHF,TGCGCCAGCAGCCGTGCGGCGATTAGCAATCAGCCCCAGCATTTT,TRBJ1-5,TRBV4-1,.,.
CASSVSGLAGDGEQFF,TGTGCCAGCAGCGTTAGCGGACTAGCGGGAGATGGGGAGCAGTTCTTC,TRBJ2-1,TRBV9,TRBD2,.
CASTRFSGGAYEQYF,TGTGCCAGCACCCGTTTTAGCGGGGGGGCCTACGAGCAGTACTTC,TRBJ2-7,TRBV7-8,TRBD2,.
CASSEDRGFSQPQHF,TGTGCCAGCAGTGAGGACAGGGGTTTCAGTCAGCCCCAGCATTTT,TRBJ1-5,TRBV2,TRBD1,.
CASTDYEANEKLFF,TGTGCCAGCACCGACTACGAGGCCAATGAAAAACTGTTTTTT,TRBJ1-4,TRBV7-8,.,once
CSVTGTWSDTEAFF,TGCAGCGTGACAGGGACGTGGAGCGACACTGAAGCTTTCTTT,TRBJ1-1,TRBV29-1,TRBD1,few
CASSRDRVGQPQHF,TGTGCCAGCAGCCGGGACAGGGTGGGACAGCCCCAGCATTTT,TRBJ1-5,TRBV7-8,TRBD1,.